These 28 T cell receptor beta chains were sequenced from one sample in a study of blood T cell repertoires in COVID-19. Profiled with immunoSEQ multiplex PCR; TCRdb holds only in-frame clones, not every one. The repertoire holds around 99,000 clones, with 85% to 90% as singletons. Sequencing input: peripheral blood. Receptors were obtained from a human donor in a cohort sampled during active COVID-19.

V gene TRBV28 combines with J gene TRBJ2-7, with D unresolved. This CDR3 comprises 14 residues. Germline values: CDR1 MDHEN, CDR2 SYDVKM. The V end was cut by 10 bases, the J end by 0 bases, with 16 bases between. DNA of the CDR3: TGTGCCACTAAAGACACTCTGGACTCCTACGAGCAGTACTTC. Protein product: CATKDTLDSYEQYF. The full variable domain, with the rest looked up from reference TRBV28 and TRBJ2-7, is DVKVTQSSRYLVKRTGEKVFLECVQDMDHENMFWYRQDPGLGLRLIYFSYDVKMKEKGDIPEGYSVSREKKERFSLILESASTNQTSMYLCATKDTLDSYEQYFGPGTRLTVT.

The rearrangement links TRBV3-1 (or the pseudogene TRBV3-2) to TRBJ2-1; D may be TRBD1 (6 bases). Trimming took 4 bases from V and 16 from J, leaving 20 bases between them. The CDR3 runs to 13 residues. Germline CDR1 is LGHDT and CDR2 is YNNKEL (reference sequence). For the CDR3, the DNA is TGTGCCAGCAGCCCACACCCAACAGGGTTGATATTCTTC. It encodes CASSPHPTGLIFF.

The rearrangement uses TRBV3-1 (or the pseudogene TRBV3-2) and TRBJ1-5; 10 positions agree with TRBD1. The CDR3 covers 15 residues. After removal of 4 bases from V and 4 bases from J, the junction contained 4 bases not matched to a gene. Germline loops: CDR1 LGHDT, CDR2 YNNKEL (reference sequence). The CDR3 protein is CASSPGGQGNQPQHF. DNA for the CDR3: TGTGCCAGCAGCCCCGGGGGACAGGGGAATCAGCCCCAGCATTTT.

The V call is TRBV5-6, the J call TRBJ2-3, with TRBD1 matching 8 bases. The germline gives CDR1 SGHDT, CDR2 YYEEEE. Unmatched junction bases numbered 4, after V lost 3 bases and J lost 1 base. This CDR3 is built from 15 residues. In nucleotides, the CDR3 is TGTGCCAGCAGCTCCGACAGGGGCCGCACAGATACGCAGTATTTT. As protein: CASSSDRGRTDTQYF.

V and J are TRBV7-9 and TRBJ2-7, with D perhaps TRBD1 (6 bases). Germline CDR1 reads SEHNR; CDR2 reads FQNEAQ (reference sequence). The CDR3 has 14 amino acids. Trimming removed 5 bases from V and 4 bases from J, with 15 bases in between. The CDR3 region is CASSRTGTSYEQYF. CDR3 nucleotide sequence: TGTGCCAGCAGCCGTACTGGGACATCGTACGAGCAGTACTTC.

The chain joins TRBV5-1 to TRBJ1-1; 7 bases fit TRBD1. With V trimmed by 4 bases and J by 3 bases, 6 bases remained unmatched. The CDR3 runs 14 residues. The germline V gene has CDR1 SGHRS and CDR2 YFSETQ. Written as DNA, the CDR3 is TGCGCCAGCAGCCCGACAGGGACCCACACTGAAGCTTTCTTT. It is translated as CASSPTGTHTEAFF. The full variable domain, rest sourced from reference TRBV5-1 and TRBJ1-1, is KAGVTQTPRYLIKTRGQQVTLSCSPISGHRSVSWYQQTPGQGLQFLFEYFSETQRNKGNFPGRFSGRQFSNSRSEMNVSTLELGDSALYLCASSPTGTHTEAFFGQGTRLTVV.

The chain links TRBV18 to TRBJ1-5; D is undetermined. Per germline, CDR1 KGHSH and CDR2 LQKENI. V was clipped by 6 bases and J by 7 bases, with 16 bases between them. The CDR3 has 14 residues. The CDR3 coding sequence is TGTGCCAGCTCGCCGTCGGGATATAACCAGCCCCAGCATTTT. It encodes CASSPSGYNQPQHF.

CDR3 in amino acids: CASSSPGLLAFF. CDR3 coding DNA: TGTGCCAGCAGTTCCCCCGGACTGTTAGCTTTCTTT. This sequence joins TRBV27 and TRBJ1-1; D gene uncertain. Trimming pared 4 bases from V and 10 bases from J, leaving 13 bases between. This CDR3 is built from 12 residues. The germline CDR1 and CDR2 sequences are MNHEY and SMNVEV (reference sequence).

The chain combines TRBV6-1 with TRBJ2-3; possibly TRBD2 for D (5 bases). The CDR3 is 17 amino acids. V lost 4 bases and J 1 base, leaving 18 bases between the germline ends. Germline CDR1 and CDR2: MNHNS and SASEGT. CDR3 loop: CASSAVSSIGRTDTQYF. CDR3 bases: TGTGCCAGCAGTGCCGTCTCTAGCATAGGACGCACAGATACGCAGTATTTT.

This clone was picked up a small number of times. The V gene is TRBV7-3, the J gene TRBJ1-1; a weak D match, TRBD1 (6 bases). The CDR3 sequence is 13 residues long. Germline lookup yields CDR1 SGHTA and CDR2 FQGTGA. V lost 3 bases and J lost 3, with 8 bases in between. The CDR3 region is CASSLSGDTEAFF. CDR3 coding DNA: TGTGCCAGCAGCTTGTCAGGGGACACTGAAGCTTTCTTT. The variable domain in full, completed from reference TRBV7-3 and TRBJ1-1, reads GAGVSQTPSNKVTEKGKYVELRCDPISGHTALYWYRQSLGQGPEFLIYFQGTGAADDSGLPNDRFFAVRPEGSVSTLKIQRTERGDSAVYLCASSLSGDTEAFFGQGTRLTVV.

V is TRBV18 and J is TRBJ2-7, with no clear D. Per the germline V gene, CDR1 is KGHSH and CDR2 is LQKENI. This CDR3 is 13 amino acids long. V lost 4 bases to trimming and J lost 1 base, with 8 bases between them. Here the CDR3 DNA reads TGTGCCAGCTCACGTTCGGGTTCCTACGAGCAGTACTTC. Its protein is CASSRSGSYEQYF.

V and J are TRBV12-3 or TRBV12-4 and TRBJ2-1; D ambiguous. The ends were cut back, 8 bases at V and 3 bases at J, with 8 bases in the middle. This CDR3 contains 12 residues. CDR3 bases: TGTGCCAGCCACGGAGACTACAATGAGCAGTTCTTC. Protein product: CASHGDYNEQFF.

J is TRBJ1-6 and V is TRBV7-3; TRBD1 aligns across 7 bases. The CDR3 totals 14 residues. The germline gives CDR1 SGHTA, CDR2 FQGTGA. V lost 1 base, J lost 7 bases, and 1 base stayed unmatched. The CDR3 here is CASSLRGQNSPLHF. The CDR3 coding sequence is TGTGCCAGCAGCTTAAGGGGACAGAATTCACCCCTCCACTTT.

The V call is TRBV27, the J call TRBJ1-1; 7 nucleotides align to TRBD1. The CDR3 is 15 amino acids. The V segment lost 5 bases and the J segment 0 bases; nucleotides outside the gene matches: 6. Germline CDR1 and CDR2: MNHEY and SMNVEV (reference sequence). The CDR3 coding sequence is TGTGCCAGCAGTCCCTCGGACAGGTTGAACACTGAAGCTTTCTTT. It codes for CASSPSDRLNTEAFF.

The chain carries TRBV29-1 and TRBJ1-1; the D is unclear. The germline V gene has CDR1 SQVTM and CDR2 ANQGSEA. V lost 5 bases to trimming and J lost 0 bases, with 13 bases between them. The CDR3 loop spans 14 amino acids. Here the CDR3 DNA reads TGCAGCGTTAAAAAGGCAGGTGTGAACACTGAAGCTTTCTTT. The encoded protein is CSVKKAGVNTEAFF.

CDR3 sequence: CASSLAGMNTEAFF. The CDR3 coding sequence is TGTGCCAGCAGCTTGGCAGGTATGAACACTGAAGCTTTCTTT. The V call is TRBV5-6, the J call TRBJ1-1, with no clear D. This CDR3 is built from 14 residues. CDR1 and CDR2 from the germline V gene are SGHDT and YYEEEE. V gave up 0 bases and J gave up 0 bases, with 6 bases separating them.

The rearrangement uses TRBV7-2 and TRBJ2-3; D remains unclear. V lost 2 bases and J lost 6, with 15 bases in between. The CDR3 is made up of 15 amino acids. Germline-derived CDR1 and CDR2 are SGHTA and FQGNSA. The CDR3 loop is CASSLRSLPSDTQYF. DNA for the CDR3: TGTGCCAGCAGCTTACGGTCGTTGCCGTCGGATACGCAGTATTTT. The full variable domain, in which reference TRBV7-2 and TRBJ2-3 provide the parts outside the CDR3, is GAGVSQSPSNKVTEKGKDVELRCDPISGHTALYWYRQSLGQGLEFLIYFQGNSAPDKSGLPSDRFSAERTGGSVSTLTIQRTQQEDSAVYLCASSLRSLPSDTQYFGPGTRLTVL.

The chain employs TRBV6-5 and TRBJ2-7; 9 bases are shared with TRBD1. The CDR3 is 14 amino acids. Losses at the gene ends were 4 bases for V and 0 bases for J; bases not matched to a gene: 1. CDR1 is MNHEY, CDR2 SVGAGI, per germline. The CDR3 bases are TGTGCCAGCAGTTTGACAGGGGGCTCCTACGAGCAGTACTTC. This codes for CASSLTGGSYEQYF.

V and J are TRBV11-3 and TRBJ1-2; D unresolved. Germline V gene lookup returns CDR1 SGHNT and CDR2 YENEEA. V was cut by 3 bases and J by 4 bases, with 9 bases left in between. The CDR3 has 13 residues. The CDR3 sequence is CASSFEGFYGYTF. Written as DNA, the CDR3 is TGTGCCAGCAGCTTTGAGGGTTTCTATGGCTACACCTTC.

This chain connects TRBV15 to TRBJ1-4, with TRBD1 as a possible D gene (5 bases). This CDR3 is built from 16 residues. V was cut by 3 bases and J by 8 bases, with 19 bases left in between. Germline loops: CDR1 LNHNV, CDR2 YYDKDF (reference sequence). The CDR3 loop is CATSRIQDPLSEKLFF. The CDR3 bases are TGTGCCACCAGCAGGATACAGGATCCCCTAAGCGAAAAACTGTTTTTT.

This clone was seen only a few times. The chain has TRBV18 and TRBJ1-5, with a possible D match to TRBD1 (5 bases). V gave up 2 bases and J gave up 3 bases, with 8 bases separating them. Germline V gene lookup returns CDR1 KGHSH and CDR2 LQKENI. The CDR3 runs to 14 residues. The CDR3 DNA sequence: TGTGCCAGCTCACCAGGGGCCACCAATCAGCCCCAGCATTTT. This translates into CASSPGATNQPQHF.

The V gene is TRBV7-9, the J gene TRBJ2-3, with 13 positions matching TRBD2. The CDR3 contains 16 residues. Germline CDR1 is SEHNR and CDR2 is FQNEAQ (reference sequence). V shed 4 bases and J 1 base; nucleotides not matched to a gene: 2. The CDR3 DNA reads TGTGCCAGCAGCTCTGGACTAGCGGGAGGCACAGATACGCAGTATTTT. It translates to CASSSGLAGGTDTQYF.

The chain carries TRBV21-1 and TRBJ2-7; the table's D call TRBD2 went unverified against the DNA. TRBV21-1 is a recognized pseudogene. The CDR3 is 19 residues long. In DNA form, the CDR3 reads TGTGCCAGCAGCACTGGGACATTTCTACCGGGACTAGCGGGATTTGAGCAGTACTTC. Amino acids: CASSTGTFLPGLAGFEQYF.

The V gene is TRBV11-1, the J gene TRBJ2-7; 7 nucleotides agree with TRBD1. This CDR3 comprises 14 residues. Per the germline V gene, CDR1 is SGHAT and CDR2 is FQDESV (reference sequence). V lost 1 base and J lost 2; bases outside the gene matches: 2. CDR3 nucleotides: TGTGCCAGCAGCTTAGGGCAGGGGGCCTACGAGCAGTACTTC. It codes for CASSLGQGAYEQYF. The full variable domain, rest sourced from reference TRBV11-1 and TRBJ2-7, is EAEVAQSPRYKITEKSQAVAFWCDPISGHATLYWYRQILGQGPELLVQFQDESVVDDSQLPKDRFSAERLKGVDSTLKIQPAELGDSAMYLCASSLGQGAYEQYFGPGTRLTVT.

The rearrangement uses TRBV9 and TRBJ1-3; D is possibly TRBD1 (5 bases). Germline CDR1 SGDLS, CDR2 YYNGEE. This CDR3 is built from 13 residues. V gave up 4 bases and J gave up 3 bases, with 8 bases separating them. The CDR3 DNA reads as TGTGCCAGCAGCCGGGGGGATGGAAACACCATATATTTT. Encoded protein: CASSRGDGNTIYF.

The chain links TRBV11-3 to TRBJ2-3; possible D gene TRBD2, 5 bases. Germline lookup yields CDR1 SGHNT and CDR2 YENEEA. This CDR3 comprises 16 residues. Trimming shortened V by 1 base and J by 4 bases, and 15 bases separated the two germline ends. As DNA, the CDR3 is TGTGCCAGCAGCTTAGGAGGAGGTGGTAGGTCAGATACGCAGTATTTT. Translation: CASSLGGGGRSDTQYF.

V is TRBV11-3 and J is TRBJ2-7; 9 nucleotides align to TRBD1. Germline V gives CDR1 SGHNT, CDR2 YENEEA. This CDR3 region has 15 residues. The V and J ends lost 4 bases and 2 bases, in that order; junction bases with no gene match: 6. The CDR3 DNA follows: TGTGCCAGCAGCTCCGAGGGACAGGGCGCCTACGAGCAGTACTTC. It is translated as CASSSEGQGAYEQYF.

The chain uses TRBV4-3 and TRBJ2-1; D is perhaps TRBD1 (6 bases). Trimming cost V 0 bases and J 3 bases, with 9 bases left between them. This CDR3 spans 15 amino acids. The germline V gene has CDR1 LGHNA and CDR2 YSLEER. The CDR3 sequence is CASSQDRGIYNEQFF. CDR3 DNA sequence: TGCGCCAGCAGCCAAGACAGGGGCATCTACAATGAGCAGTTCTTC.